The source of this T cell receptor (beta chain) is a study of cytomegalovirus exposure and HLA in healthy donors. A few counts support this clone. The PCR made use of 60 Vbeta and 13 Jbeta primers. TCRdb keeps only in-frame clones here, not all; method: immunoSEQ multiplex PCR. Of 120,000 or so clones in the sample, approximately 10% were seen once. From germline, CDR1 is MNHEY and CDR2 SMNVEV (reference sequence). The CDR3 loop spans 15 amino acids. V shed 6 bases, J shed 6 bases, and the junction held 12 bases outside the gene matches. Sample: PBMCs. This sequence was found in a woman aged 18-29 years in good health and CMV-seropositive. The chain carries TRBV27 and TRBJ2-7; 9 nucleotides align to TRBD2. Here the CDR3 reads CASSTHSGSRGEQYF. The CDR3 nucleotides are TGTGCCAGCAGCACCCATAGCGGGAGCAGGGGCGAGCAGTACTTC.